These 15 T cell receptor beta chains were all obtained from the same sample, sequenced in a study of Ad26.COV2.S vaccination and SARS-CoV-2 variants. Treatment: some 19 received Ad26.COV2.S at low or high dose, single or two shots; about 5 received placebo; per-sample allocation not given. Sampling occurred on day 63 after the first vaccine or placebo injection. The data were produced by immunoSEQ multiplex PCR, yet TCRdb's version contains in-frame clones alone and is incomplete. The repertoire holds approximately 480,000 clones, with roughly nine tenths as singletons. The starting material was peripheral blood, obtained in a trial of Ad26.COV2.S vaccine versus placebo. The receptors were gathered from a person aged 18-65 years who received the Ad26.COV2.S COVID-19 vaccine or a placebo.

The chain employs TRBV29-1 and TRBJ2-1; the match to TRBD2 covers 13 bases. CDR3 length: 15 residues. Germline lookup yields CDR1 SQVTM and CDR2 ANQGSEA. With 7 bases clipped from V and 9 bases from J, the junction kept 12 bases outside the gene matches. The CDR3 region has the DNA TGCAGCGGCGATCCCGGACTAGCGGGAGCCAGTGAGCAGTTCTTC. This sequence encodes CSGDPGLAGASEQFF.

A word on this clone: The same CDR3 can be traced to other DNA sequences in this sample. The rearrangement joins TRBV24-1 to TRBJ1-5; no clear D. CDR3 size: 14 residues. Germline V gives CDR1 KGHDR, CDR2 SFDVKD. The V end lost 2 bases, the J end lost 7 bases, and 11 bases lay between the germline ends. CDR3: CATSDSKTSQPQHF. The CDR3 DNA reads TGTGCCACCAGTGATTCTAAGACCTCGCAGCCCCAGCATTTT.

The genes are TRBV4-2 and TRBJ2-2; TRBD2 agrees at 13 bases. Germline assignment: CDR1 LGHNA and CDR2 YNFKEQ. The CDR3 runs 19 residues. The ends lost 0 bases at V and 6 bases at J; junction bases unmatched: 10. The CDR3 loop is CASSQDRFGGLAGSGELFF. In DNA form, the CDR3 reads TGTGCCAGCAGCCAAGATAGGTTCGGGGGACTAGCGGGATCCGGGGAGCTGTTTTTT.

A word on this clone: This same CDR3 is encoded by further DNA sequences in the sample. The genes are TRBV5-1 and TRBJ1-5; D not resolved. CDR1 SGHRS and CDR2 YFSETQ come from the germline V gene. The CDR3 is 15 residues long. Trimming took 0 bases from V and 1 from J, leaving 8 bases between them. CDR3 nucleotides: TGCGCCAGCAGCTTGGATAGTTACAGCAATCAGCCCCAGCATTTT. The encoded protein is CASSLDSYSNQPQHF.

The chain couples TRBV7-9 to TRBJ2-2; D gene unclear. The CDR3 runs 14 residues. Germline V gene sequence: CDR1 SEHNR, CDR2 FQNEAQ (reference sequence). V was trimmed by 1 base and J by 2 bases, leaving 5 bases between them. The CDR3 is CASSLGVNTGELFF. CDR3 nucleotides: TGTGCCAGCAGCTTAGGTGTTAACACCGGGGAGCTGTTTTTT.

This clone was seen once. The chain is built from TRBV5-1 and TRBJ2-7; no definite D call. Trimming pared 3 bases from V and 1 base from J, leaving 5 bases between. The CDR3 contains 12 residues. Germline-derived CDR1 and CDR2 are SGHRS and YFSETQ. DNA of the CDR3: TGCGCCAGCAGCTCCCTATCCTACGAGCAGTACTTC. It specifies CASSSLSYEQYF.

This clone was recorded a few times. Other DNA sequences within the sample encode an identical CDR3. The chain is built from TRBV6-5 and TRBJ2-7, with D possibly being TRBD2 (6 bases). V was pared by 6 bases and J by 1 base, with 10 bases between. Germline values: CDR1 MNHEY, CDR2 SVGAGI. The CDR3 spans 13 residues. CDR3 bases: TGTGCCAGCAGATCCGGGGGTTCCTACGAGCAGTACTTC. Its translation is CASRSGGSYEQYF.

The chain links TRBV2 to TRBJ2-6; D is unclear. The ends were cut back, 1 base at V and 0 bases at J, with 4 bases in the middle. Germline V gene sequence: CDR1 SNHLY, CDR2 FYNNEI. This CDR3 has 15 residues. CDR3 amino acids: CASSEGGSGANVLTF. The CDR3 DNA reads TGTGCCAGCAGTGAAGGAGGCTCTGGGGCCAACGTCCTGACTTTC.

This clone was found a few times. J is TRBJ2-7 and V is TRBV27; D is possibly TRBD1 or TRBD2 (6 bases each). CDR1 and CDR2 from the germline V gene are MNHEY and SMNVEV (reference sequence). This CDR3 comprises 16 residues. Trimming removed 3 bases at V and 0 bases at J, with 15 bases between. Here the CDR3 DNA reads TGTGCCAGCAGTTTGCGGGGCAGGGGATTCTCCTACGAGCAGTACTTC. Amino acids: CASSLRGRGFSYEQYF.

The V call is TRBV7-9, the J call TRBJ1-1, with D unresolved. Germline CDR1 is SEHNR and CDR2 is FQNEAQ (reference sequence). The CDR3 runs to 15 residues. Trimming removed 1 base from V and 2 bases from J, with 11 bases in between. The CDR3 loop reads CASSLVWVENTEAFF. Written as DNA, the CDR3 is TGTGCCAGCAGCTTAGTTTGGGTCGAAAACACTGAAGCTTTCTTT.

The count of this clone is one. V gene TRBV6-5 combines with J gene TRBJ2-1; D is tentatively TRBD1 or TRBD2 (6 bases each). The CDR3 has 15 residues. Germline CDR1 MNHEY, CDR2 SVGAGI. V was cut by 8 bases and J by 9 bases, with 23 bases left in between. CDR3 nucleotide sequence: TGTGCCAGCCAACAAGTGGCCAGGGGAGGTATTGAGCAGTTCTTC. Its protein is CASQQVARGGIEQFF.

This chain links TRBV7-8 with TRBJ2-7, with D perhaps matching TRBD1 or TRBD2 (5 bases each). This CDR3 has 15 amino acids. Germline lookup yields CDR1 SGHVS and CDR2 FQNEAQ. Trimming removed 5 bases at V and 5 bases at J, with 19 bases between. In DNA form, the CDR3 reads TGTGCCAGCAGCCCCTGGGGGATTGCCCAGGACGAGCAGTACTTC. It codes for CASSPWGIAQDEQYF.

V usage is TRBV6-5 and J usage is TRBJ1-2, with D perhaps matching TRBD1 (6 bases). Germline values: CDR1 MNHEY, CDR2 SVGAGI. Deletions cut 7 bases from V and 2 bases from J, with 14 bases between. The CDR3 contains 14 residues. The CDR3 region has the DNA TGTGCCAGCACCCTGACAGGAGGGAACTATGGCTACACCTTC. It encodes CASTLTGGNYGYTF.

This chain's CDR3 is CASRDPGQVKQYF. For the CDR3, the DNA is TGTGCCAGCAGGGACCCGGGACAGGTCAAGCAGTACTTC. The chain recombines TRBV7-2 with TRBJ2-7; 8 nucleotides line up with TRBD1. Germline-derived CDR1 and CDR2 are SGHTA and FQGNSA. With 6 bases clipped from V and 8 bases from J, the junction kept 9 bases outside the gene matches. The CDR3 has 13 residues.

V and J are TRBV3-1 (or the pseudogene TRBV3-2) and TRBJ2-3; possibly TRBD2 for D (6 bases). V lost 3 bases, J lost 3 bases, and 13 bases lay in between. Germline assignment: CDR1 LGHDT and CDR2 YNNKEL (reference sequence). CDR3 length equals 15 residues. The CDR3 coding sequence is TGTGCCAGCAGCCATTTGCGGGATAGGACAGATACGCAGTATTTT. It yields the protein CASSHLRDRTDTQYF.